This T cell receptor beta chain was recovered during a study of T cell responses to AZD1222 COVID-19 vaccine. Looking at the study overall: Second-dose recipients at about 4 or about 12 weeks were treated as one pooled group.

Per germline, CDR1 SQVTM and CDR2 ANQGSEA. V gave up 4 bases and J gave up 1 base, with 5 bases separating them. The CDR3 consists of 11 residues. Some clones are missing from TCRdb's copy, which holds only in-frame ones; the method was immunoSEQ multiplex PCR. The repertoire holds under 95,000 clones, roughly nine tenths seen once, with about 3% in the top ten. The TCR comes from an adult in good health. This sample comprised peripheral blood, obtained on day 0 of AZD1222 vaccination. The chain couples TRBV29-1 to TRBJ2-7; D is uncertain. The CDR3: CSVVVSYEQYF. DNA for the CDR3: TGCAGCGTTGTAGTGTCCTACGAGCAGTACTTC.